The 31 T cell receptor beta chains given below trace back to one sample, sequenced in a study of T cells after posttransplantation cyclophosphamide. Clones were read by immunoSEQ multiplex PCR, and TCRdb kept only the in-frame ones, dropping some. The sample lists 8,500 to 10,000 clones, roughly 98% occurring once. Cells defined as naive were viable CD3+CD4+ or CD3+CD8+ and CCR7+CD45RA+CD45RO-CD95-CD27+CD28+. The sequenced sample was naive CD4+ T cells sorted from PBMCs. The source is a woman in her fifties or sixties in good health, CMV-negative, and a related stem cell transplant donor.

The V and J genes are TRBV5-1 and TRBJ2-1, with a weak D call TRBD1 (6 bases). The CDR3 consists of 15 residues. V shed 0 bases and J shed 10 bases, with 17 bases lying between them. Germline assignment: CDR1 SGHRS and CDR2 YFSETQ. The DNA of the CDR3 is TGCGCCAGCAGCTTGGACAACCACGCGACAGGCGAGCAGTTCTTC. This translates into CASSLDNHATGEQFF. Supplemented by reference TRBV5-1 and TRBJ2-1, the full variable domain reads KAGVTQTPRYLIKTRGQQVTLSCSPISGHRSVSWYQQTPGQGLQFLFEYFSETQRNKGNFPGRFSGRQFSNSRSEMNVSTLELGDSALYLCASSLDNHATGEQFFGPGTRLTVL.

V usage is TRBV28 and J usage is TRBJ2-5; a weak D match, TRBD1 (6 bases). V lost 4 bases, J lost 4 bases, and 16 bases lay in between. This CDR3 region has 15 residues. Per the germline V gene, CDR1 is MDHEN and CDR2 is SYDVKM. The CDR3 reads CASSYPQGYTETQYF. CDR3 bases: TGTGCCAGCAGTTACCCCCAGGGGTACACAGAGACCCAGTACTTC.

The rearrangement joins TRBV27 to TRBJ2-2, with 12 bases fitting TRBD2. V was clipped by 5 bases and J by 4 bases; unmatched bases: 11. The germline gives CDR1 MNHEY, CDR2 SMNVEV (reference sequence). This CDR3 is 18 amino acids long. CDR3 sequence: CASSKPRLAGVATGELFF. The CDR3 DNA reads as TGTGCCAGCAGTAAACCCCGACTAGCGGGAGTCGCCACCGGGGAGCTGTTTTTT.

As to this clone: At the DNA level, this CDR3 is encoded by other sequences in the same sample as well. The gene calls are TRBV7-9 and TRBJ1-6; TRBD1 is a possible D gene (6 bases). Trimming left V 4 bases short and J 0 bases short, with 7 bases between. The CDR3 sequence is 15 residues long. Germline-derived CDR1 and CDR2 are SEHNR and FQNEAQ (reference sequence). In DNA form, the CDR3 reads TGTGCCAGCAGCTCACAGGGCTCCTATAATTCACCCCTCCACTTT. Translation gives CASSSQGSYNSPLHF.

This chain uses TRBV28 with TRBJ2-7; TRBD1 agrees at 8 bases. Germline trimming cut 2 bases from V and 6 bases from J; bases unmatched to any gene: 6. Germline CDR1 and CDR2: MDHEN and SYDVKM. The CDR3 extends over 14 amino acids. CDR3: CASSLPRDRFEQYF. In DNA form, the CDR3 reads TGTGCCAGCAGTTTACCCCGGGACAGGTTCGAGCAGTACTTC.

The J gene is TRBJ2-6, the V gene TRBV6-5; D unclear. The CDR3 sequence is 15 residues long. Germline CDR1 MNHEY, CDR2 SVGAGI. Trimming cost V 4 bases and J 4 bases, with 11 bases left between them. The CDR3 sequence is CASSFRSLGANVLTF. DNA for the CDR3: TGTGCCAGCAGTTTCAGATCTCTGGGGGCCAACGTCCTGACTTTC.

This clone was recorded once. The V gene is TRBV14, the J gene TRBJ2-7, with TRBD2 identical over 7 bases. The V gene end was trimmed by 2 bases and the J gene end by 1 base; junction bases not matched to a gene: 14. Looked up from germline, CDR1 is SGHDN and CDR2 is FVKESK. This CDR3 is built from 18 residues. The chain's CDR3 is CASSQRQLLRAGSYEQYF. In DNA form, the CDR3 reads TGTGCCAGCAGCCAACGCCAACTCCTTAGAGCGGGGTCCTACGAGCAGTACTTC.

CDR3 bases: TGTGCCAGCAGCTCCGGGACTAGCTCTGACAATGAGCAGTTCTTC. Its protein product is CASSSGTSSDNEQFF. The V and J genes are TRBV11-1 and TRBJ2-1, with 9 bases that match TRBD2. The germline gives CDR1 SGHAT, CDR2 FQDESV (reference sequence). The trim removed 4 bases at V and 5 bases at J, leaving 6 bases unmatched. CDR3 size: 15 residues.

The chain uses TRBV7-2 and TRBJ1-4, with TRBD1 identical over 7 bases. V lost 5 bases and J lost 7; bases outside the gene matches: 10. The CDR3 contains 15 residues. Germline V CDR1 and CDR2: SGHTA, FQGNSA. The CDR3 spells CASSPRQGSSEKLFF. The CDR3 region has the DNA TGTGCCAGCAGCCCACGACAGGGTTCTAGTGAAAAACTGTTTTTT.

The chain employs TRBV7-2 and TRBJ2-1, with TRBD2 identical over 8 bases. V was clipped by 3 bases and J by 0 bases; unmatched bases: 4. CDR1 and CDR2 (germline): SGHTA, FQGNSA. The length of the CDR3 is 16 residues. The DNA for the CDR3 is TGTGCCAGCAGCTTGGGCGGGGGGCCCTCCTACAATGAGCAGTTCTTC. Translated, it gives CASSLGGGPSYNEQFF.

Details on this clone: The junction departs from the called germline gene at one end, perhaps through a read error. This specimen includes other DNA sequences encoding the same CDR3. The rearrangement uses TRBV28 and TRBJ1-6, with D possibly matching TRBD1 (6 bases). The V gene's germline CDR1 is MDHEN and CDR2 SYDVKM. This CDR3 has 15 residues. CDR3 in DNA: TGTGCCAGCAGTCCCTCGACAGGACCGAATTCCCCCCTCCACTTT. Its translation: CASSPSTGPNSPLHF.

The rearrangement links TRBV30 to TRBJ2-3; 7 positions match TRBD2. CDR3 size: 14 residues. Trimming at V came to 2 bases and at J to 3 bases, leaving 5 bases not matched to a gene. From germline, CDR1 is GTSNPN and CDR2 SVGIG (reference sequence). CDR3 loop: CAWSRGGSTDTQYF. For the CDR3, the DNA is TGTGCCTGGAGTAGGGGCGGGAGTACAGATACGCAGTATTTT.

The chain links TRBV5-1 to TRBJ1-1; possible D gene TRBD1, 5 bases. V lost 3 bases, J lost 4 bases, and 10 bases lay in between. The germline gives CDR1 SGHRS, CDR2 YFSETQ. CDR3 length: 13 amino acids. This CDR3 reads CASSSQGGTEAFF. DNA for the CDR3: TGCGCCAGCAGCTCTCAGGGAGGCACTGAAGCTTTCTTT.

The CDR3 region is CASSFLGRAYEQYF. CDR3 nucleotides: TGTGCCAGCAGTTTCCTTGGGAGGGCCTACGAGCAGTACTTC. The genes are TRBV7-2 and TRBJ2-7; 7 bases map to TRBD2. The germline V gene encodes CDR1 SGHTA and CDR2 FQGNSA. V lost 6 bases to trimming and J lost 2 bases; unmatched junction nucleotides: 7. CDR3 length: 14 amino acids. The whole variable domain, filled in from reference TRBV7-2 and TRBJ2-7, reads GAGVSQSPSNKVTEKGKDVELRCDPISGHTALYWYRQSLGQGLEFLIYFQGNSAPDKSGLPSDRFSAERTGGSVSTLTIQRTQQEDSAVYLCASSFLGRAYEQYFGPGTRLTVT.

The chain couples TRBV13 to TRBJ2-1; 11 bases are a match to TRBD2. V shed 3 bases and J 4 bases; nucleotides not matched to a gene: 17. From germline, CDR1 is PRHDT and CDR2 FYEKMQ (reference sequence). The length of the CDR3 is 20 residues. The CDR3 is CASSFRGTSGPAGVYNEQFF. The CDR3, as DNA: TGTGCCAGCAGCTTCCGCGGGACTAGCGGTCCAGCTGGGGTGTACAATGAGCAGTTCTTC.

The rearrangement links TRBV5-4 to TRBJ2-2; D gene ambiguous. This CDR3 has 14 residues. The V end was cut by 4 bases, the J end by 1 base, with 8 bases between. Germline assignment: CDR1 SGHNT and CDR2 YYREEE (reference sequence). The CDR3 loop is CASSQEWNTGELFF. The CDR3 bases are TGTGCCAGCAGCCAGGAATGGAACACCGGGGAGCTGTTTTTT.

The chain links TRBV7-2 to TRBJ2-1; maybe TRBD1 (6 bases). V lost 9 bases to trimming and J lost 6 bases, with 9 bases between them. Per germline, CDR1 SGHTA and CDR2 FQGNSA. The CDR3 is made up of 11 amino acids. CDR3 in amino acids: CASTGFNEQFF. DNA of the CDR3: TGTGCCAGTACAGGGTTCAATGAGCAGTTCTTC.

CDR3 sequence: CAPRRASGYEQYF. Written as DNA, the CDR3 is TGTGCCCCCCGCCGGGCTAGCGGCTACGAGCAGTACTTC. The rearrangement uses TRBV28 and TRBJ2-7; 7 bases match TRBD2. V lost 11 bases and J lost 3; bases outside the gene matches: 10. The CDR3 is made up of 13 amino acids. Per the germline V gene, CDR1 is MDHEN and CDR2 is SYDVKM.

This clone appeared a single time. The CDR3 DNA sequence: TGTGCCAGTAGTATGGGTGACACGACGAACTATGGCTACACCTTC. The encoded protein is CASSMGDTTNYGYTF. The chain couples TRBV19 to TRBJ1-2; no clear D. Trimming cost V 3 bases and J 2 bases, with 13 bases left between them. The CDR3 covers 15 residues. In germline, CDR1 is LNHDA, CDR2 SQIVND (reference sequence).

This chain connects TRBV6-6 to TRBJ1-3; D possibly corresponds to TRBD1 (6 bases). The CDR3 is 15 amino acids. The germline V gene has CDR1 MNHNY and CDR2 SVGAGI (reference sequence). V lost 6 bases to trimming and J lost 3 bases, with 15 bases between them. The CDR3, as DNA: TGTGCCAGCAGGACCCAGGGGCGTTATGGAAACACCATATATTTT. It yields the protein CASRTQGRYGNTIYF.

This chain uses TRBV7-9 with TRBJ1-2; 10 nucleotides match TRBD1. CDR3 length: 15 residues. Germline CDR1 and CDR2: SEHNR and FQNEAQ (reference sequence). The V and J ends lost 5 bases and 5 bases, in that order; junction bases with no gene match: 8. The CDR3 region is CASSPGTGDIYGYTF. The CDR3 region has the DNA TGTGCCAGCAGCCCAGGGACAGGGGATATTTATGGCTACACCTTC.

This chain links TRBV30 with TRBJ2-5; 14 bases line up with TRBD2. This CDR3 is built from 16 residues. The junction had 7 bases not matched to a gene; V was cut back by 2 bases and J by 5 bases. Germline assignment: CDR1 GTSNPN and CDR2 SVGIG (reference sequence). The CDR3 loop reads CAWSRTSGRIGETQYF. As DNA, the CDR3 is TGTGCCTGGAGTCGGACTAGCGGGAGGATTGGGGAGACCCAGTACTTC.

The chain is built from TRBV6-1 and TRBJ1-2; TRBD1 agrees at 7 bases. Germline V gene lookup returns CDR1 MNHNS and CDR2 SASEGT. There are 13 residues in the CDR3. With V trimmed by 3 bases and J by 4 bases, 2 bases remained unmatched. In DNA form, the CDR3 reads TGTGCCAGCAGTGAGGCAGGGGGCTATGGCTACACCTTC. Protein sequence: CASSEAGGYGYTF.

This rearrangement joins TRBV4-2 to TRBJ2-2, with D tentatively TRBD2 (6 bases). The V end was cut by 1 base, the J end by 9 bases, with 15 bases between. The CDR3 sequence is 15 residues long. CDR1 and CDR2 (germline): LGHNA, YNFKEQ. CDR3 sequence reads: CASSQAGTEVRELFF. CDR3 DNA: TGTGCCAGCAGCCAAGCGGGGACTGAAGTCCGGGAGCTGTTTTTT.

The chain uses TRBV28 and TRBJ2-2; maybe TRBD2 (5 bases). V was clipped by 3 bases and J by 1 base, with 9 bases between them. The CDR3 contains 15 residues. CDR1 and CDR2 (germline): MDHEN, SYDVKM. The CDR3: CASSFIRGNTGELFF. Written as DNA, the CDR3 is TGTGCCAGCAGTTTTATTCGGGGGAACACCGGGGAGCTGTTTTTT.

CDR3 nucleotides: TGCAGCGCCGGGATGAGCGGTGAGAGCACCGGGGAGCTGTTTTTT. Amino acids: CSAGMSGESTGELFF. This chain uses TRBV29-1 with TRBJ2-2; a weak D match, TRBD2 (5 bases). The CDR3 length is 15 residues. Germline-derived CDR1 and CDR2 are SQVTM and ANQGSEA. The germline V and J ends were trimmed by 7 bases and 4 bases, with 19 bases remaining between them.

The rearrangement uses TRBV11-2 and TRBJ2-7; the D is unclear. This CDR3 region has 14 residues. Trimming removed 5 bases from V and 2 bases from J, with 13 bases in between. Germline values: CDR1 SGHAT, CDR2 FQNNGV. Here the CDR3 DNA reads TGTGCCAGCAGCCCCCGGGTCTACCCCTACGAGCAGTACTTC. Residues: CASSPRVYPYEQYF. The complete variable domain, with remaining parts taken from reference TRBV11-2 and TRBJ2-7, reads EAGVAQSPRYKIIEKRQSVAFWCNPISGHATLYWYQQILGQGPKLLIQFQNNGVVDDSQLPKDRFSAERLKGVDSTLKIQPAKLEDSAVYLCASSPRVYPYEQYFGPGTRLTVT.

The chain joins TRBV5-1 to TRBJ2-3, with unresolved D. The CDR3 runs 13 residues. V lost 0 bases, J lost 2 bases, and 4 bases lay in between. Looked up from germline, CDR1 is SGHRS and CDR2 is YFSETQ. CDR3 nucleotide sequence: TGCGCCAGCAGCTTGGGACACACAGATACGCAGTATTTT. Its protein product is CASSLGHTDTQYF.

This chain links TRBV19 with TRBJ1-5, with unresolved D. V was trimmed by 2 bases and J by 3 bases, leaving 14 bases between them. The CDR3 has 16 amino acids. Germline CDR1 is LNHDA and CDR2 is SQIVND (reference sequence). CDR3 coding DNA: TGTGCCAGTAGTATAAACAGACCGCGCCCCAATCAGCCCCAGCATTTT. As protein: CASSINRPRPNQPQHF.

The gene calls are TRBV5-5 and TRBJ1-2, with D possibly being TRBD1 (6 bases). Per the germline V gene, CDR1 is SGHKS and CDR2 is YYEKEE (reference sequence). V was clipped by 3 bases and J by 7 bases, with 19 bases between them. The CDR3 covers 15 residues. As DNA, the CDR3 is TGTGCCAGCAGCTCCTCAGCCACAGGGTACGGTGGCTACACCTTC. Translated, it gives CASSSSATGYGGYTF.

The chain combines TRBV10-3 with TRBJ1-2; no firm D call. The length of the CDR3 is 12 residues. Trimming stripped 2 bases from V and 7 bases from J, with 8 bases between. Germline CDR1 reads ENHRY; CDR2 reads SYGVKD. The DNA for the CDR3 is TGTGCCATCAGTGAGCCTGAGGGTGGCTACACCTTC. Amino acid sequence: CAISEPEGGYTF.